This T cell receptor beta chain was identified in a study of blood T cells in healthy people across ages. Study conclusions and caveats: Age showed a roughly linear inverse relationship with TCR beta diversity per million T cells.

Comment on this clonotype: The antigen is undetermined.

Germline CDR1 and CDR2: SGHTA and FQGNSA. The CDR3 loop spans 11 amino acids. Through a sample-barcoded 5' primer and a J-beta primer mix, a second PCR was run for roughly 6 to 11 cycles. The template-switch adaptor was a 5' adaptor with 12 random nucleotides. It tagged each cDNA molecule. TCRdb reprocessed the 5' RACE reads with MiXCR, giving one entry per CDR3 protein. The sample records roughly 800,000 distinct CDR3 sequences, over 45% being singletons. The study recruited healthy Caucasian donors from Russia who were aged about 6 to 100. Each individual donor underwent a draw of about 9.1 milliliters of peripheral blood.

The specimen was blood. The source of this sequence is a man aged 25 to 40 in good health. The V gene is TRBV7-2, the J gene TRBJ2-5; D is uncertain. The J call may be faulty, since TRBJ2-7 better matches the DNA end. CDR3 loop: CASTDRHEQYF. The CDR3 DNA sequence: TGTGCCAGCACCGACCGCCACGAGCAGTACTTC.